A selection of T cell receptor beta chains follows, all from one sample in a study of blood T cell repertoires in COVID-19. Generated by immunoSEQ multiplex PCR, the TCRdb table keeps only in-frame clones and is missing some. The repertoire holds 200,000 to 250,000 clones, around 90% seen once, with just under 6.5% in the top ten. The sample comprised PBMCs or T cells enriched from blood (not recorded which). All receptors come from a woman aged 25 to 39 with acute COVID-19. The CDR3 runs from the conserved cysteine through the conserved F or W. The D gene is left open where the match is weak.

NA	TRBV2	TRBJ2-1	TGTGCCAGCTGCGGTGATGGCATGCCGGGTTACAATGAGCAGTTCTTC	CASCGDGMPGYNEQFF
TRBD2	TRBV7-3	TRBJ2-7	TGTGCCAGCAGCACCGGCGGGGGGCGCGAGCAGTACTTC	CASSTGGGREQYF
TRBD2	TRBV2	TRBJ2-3	TGTGCCAGCAGTGCTAGCGGTAGTGGCACAGATACGCAGTATTTT	CASSASGSGTDTQYF
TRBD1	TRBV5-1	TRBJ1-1	TGCGCCAGCAGCTTGGAGGGGGCTGGGGGCACTGAAGCTTTCTTT	CASSLEGAGGTEAFF
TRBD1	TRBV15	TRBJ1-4	TGTGCCACCAGCGCCCGTAGGGGGCATGGTGAAAAACTGTTTTTT	CATSARRGHGEKLFF
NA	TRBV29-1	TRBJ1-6	TGCAGCGTTCCGAAGAGCTCCTATAATTCACCCCTCCACTTT	CSVPKSSYNSPLHF
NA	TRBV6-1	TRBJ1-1	TGTGCCAGCACCCAGCACGGGGGCACTGAAGCTTTCTTT	CASTQHGGTEAFF
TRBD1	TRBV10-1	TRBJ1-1	TGCGCCAGCAGTGAGTCAGGGACAGGGCCGAACACTGAAGCTTTCTTT	CASSESGTGPNTEAFF
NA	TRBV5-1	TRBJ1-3	TGCGCCAGCAGCTCGGGACACTCTGGAAACACCATATATTTT	CASSSGHSGNTIYF
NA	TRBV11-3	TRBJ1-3	TGTGCCAGCAGCTTAGATTTGGCCCGGGACTCTGGAAACACCATATATTTT	CASSLDLARDSGNTIYF